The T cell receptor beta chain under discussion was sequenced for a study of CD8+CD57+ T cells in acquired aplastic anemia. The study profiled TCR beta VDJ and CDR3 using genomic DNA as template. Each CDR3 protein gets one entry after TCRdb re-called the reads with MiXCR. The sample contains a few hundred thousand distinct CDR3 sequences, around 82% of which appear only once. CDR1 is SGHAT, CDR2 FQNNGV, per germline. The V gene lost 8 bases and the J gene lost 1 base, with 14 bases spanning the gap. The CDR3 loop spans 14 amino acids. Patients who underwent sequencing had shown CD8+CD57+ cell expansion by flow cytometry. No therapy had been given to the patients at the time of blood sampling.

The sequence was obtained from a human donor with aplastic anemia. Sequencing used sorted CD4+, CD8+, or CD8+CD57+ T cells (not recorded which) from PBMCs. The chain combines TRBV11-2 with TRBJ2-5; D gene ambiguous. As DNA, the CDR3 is TGTGCCAGCGGCAGTGACCAGAGCCAAGAGACCCAGTACTTC. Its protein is CASGSDQSQETQYF.